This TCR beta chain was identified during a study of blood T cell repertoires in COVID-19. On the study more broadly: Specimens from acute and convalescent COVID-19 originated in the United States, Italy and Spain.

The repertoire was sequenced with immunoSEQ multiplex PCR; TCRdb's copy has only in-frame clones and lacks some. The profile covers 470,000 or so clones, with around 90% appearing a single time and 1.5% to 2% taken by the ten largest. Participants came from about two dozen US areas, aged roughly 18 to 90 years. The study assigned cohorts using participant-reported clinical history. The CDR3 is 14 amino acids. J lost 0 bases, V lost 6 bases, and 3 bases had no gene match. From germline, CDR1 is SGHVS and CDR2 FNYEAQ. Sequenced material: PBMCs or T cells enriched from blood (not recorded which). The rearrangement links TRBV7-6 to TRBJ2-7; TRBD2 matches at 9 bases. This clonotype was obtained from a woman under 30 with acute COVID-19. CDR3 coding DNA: TGTGCCAGCAGTTTTAGCGGGGGCTCCTACGAGCAGTACTTC. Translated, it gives CASSFSGGSYEQYF.